Following are 11 T cell receptor beta chains from one sample sequenced in a study of cytomegalovirus exposure and HLA in healthy donors. Primers included in the PCR were 60 Vbeta and 13 Jbeta primers. The repertoire was sequenced with immunoSEQ multiplex PCR; TCRdb's copy has only in-frame clones and lacks some. Here the sample spans some 120,000 clones, more than 75% being singletons. Sequenced sample: PBMCs. The source of these receptors is a man under 40 in good health and CMV-seropositive.

V gene TRBV19 combines with J gene TRBJ2-1; D is undetermined. Trimming cost V 3 bases and J 7 bases, with 7 bases left between them. The CDR3 contains 12 residues. Germline lookup yields CDR1 LNHDA and CDR2 SQIVND (reference sequence). Written as DNA, the CDR3 is TGTGCCAGTAGTATTTTGAGGAATGAGCAGTTCTTC. As protein: CASSILRNEQFF. Full variable domain (rest looked up from reference TRBV19 and TRBJ2-1): DGGITQSPKYLFRKEGQNVTLSCEQNLNHDAMYWYRQDPGQGLRLIYYSQIVNDFQKGDIAEGYSVSREKKESFPLTVTSAQKNPTAFYLCASSILRNEQFFGPGTRLTVL.

The CDR3 sequence is CASSQDSRYEQYF. In nucleotides, the CDR3 is TGCGCCAGCAGCCAGGACTCCCGCTACGAGCAGTACTTC. The chain couples TRBV5-1 to TRBJ2-7, with D perhaps TRBD2 (5 bases). Germline CDR1 and CDR2: SGHRS and YFSETQ. Deletions cut 4 bases from V and 3 bases from J, with 11 bases between. This CDR3 is built from 13 residues.

The chain recombines TRBV6-6 with TRBJ2-7; 7 bases fit TRBD1. The CDR3 has 16 residues. V gave up 6 bases and J gave up 0 bases; unmatched junction bases: 11. The germline CDR1 and CDR2 sequences are MNHNY and SVGAGI (reference sequence). The CDR3 region is CASSRTGTEASYEQYF. CDR3 nucleotides: TGTGCCAGCAGCCGAACCGGGACAGAGGCCTCCTACGAGCAGTACTTC.

The chain carries TRBV2 and TRBJ2-4; 7 positions match TRBD1. The CDR3 length is 16 residues. V gave up 3 bases and J gave up 0 bases; unmatched junction bases: 5. Germline-derived CDR1 and CDR2 are SNHLY and FYNNEI. The CDR3 region is CASSEIQGRAKNIQYF. In DNA form, the CDR3 reads TGTGCCAGCAGTGAGATACAGGGGAGAGCCAAAAACATTCAGTACTTC. The variable domain in full, completed from reference TRBV2 and TRBJ2-4, reads EPEVTQTPSHQVTQMGQEVILRCVPISNHLYFYWYRQILGQKVEFLVSFYNNEISEKSEIFDDQFSVERPDGSNFTLKIRSTKLEDSAMYFCASSEIQGRAKNIQYFGAGTRLSVL.

This chain uses TRBV27 with TRBJ1-2, with D perhaps matching TRBD1 (6 bases). The CDR3 runs 12 residues. CDR1 is MNHEY and CDR2 is SMNVEV in the germline V gene (reference sequence). Trimming shortened V by 5 bases and J by 8 bases, and 12 bases separated the two germline ends. The CDR3 loop reads CASSPQGFGYTF. The CDR3 bases are TGTGCCAGCAGTCCACAGGGATTCGGCTACACCTTC.

The J gene is TRBJ2-7, the V gene TRBV14; 7 bases fit TRBD1. This CDR3 has 15 amino acids. The V segment lost 2 bases and the J segment 2 bases; nucleotides outside the gene matches: 6. Germline V gene data show CDR1 as SGHDN and CDR2 as FVKESK. CDR3 in amino acids: CASSQLQGLTYEQYF. The DNA of the CDR3 is TGTGCCAGCAGCCAATTACAGGGGCTTACCTACGAGCAGTACTTC. Full variable domain (rest looked up from reference TRBV14 and TRBJ2-7): EAGVTQFPSHSVIEKGQTVTLRCDPISGHDNLYWYRRVMGKEIKFLLHFVKESKQDESGMPNNRFLAERTGGTYSTLKVQPAELEDSGVYFCASSQLQGLTYEQYFGPGTRLTVT.

V usage is TRBV6-5 and J usage is TRBJ2-5, with TRBD2 matching 10 bases. The J segment lost 5 bases and the V segment lost 8 bases, leaving 11 bases of the junction unmatched. This CDR3 is 15 amino acids long. The V gene's germline CDR1 is MNHEY and CDR2 SVGAGI. The CDR3 region is CASLSGRGDEETQYF. The CDR3 DNA follows: TGTGCCAGCCTAAGCGGGAGGGGGGACGAGGAGACCCAGTACTTC.

The V call is TRBV5-1, the J call TRBJ1-5, with D maybe TRBD1 (6 bases). V was pared by 4 bases and J by 6 bases, with 11 bases between. CDR1 and CDR2 from the germline V gene are SGHRS and YFSETQ. This CDR3 spans 13 amino acids. CDR3 residues: CASSQGPGQPQHF. In nucleotides, the CDR3 is TGCGCCAGCAGCCAGGGGCCGGGTCAGCCCCAGCATTTT. Full variable domain (missing parts from reference TRBV5-1 and TRBJ1-5): KAGVTQTPRYLIKTRGQQVTLSCSPISGHRSVSWYQQTPGQGLQFLFEYFSETQRNKGNFPGRFSGRQFSNSRSEMNVSTLELGDSALYLCASSQGPGQPQHFGDGTRLSIL.

V usage is TRBV4-3 and J usage is TRBJ2-7, with D maybe TRBD2 (5 bases). The J call may be incorrect, as the DNA end agrees better with TRBJ2-1. The CDR3 is 15 residues long. Germline-derived CDR1 and CDR2 are LGHNA and YSLEER. The chain's CDR3 is CASSQDYYGNNEQFF. The CDR3, as DNA: TGCGCCAGCAGCCAAGATTATTACGGGAACAATGAGCAGTTCTTC.

J is TRBJ2-1 and V is TRBV6-5; D is possibly TRBD2 (6 bases). V was shortened by 7 bases and J by 1 base, with 14 bases between the two germline ends. This CDR3 has 15 residues. The germline V gene has CDR1 MNHEY and CDR2 SVGAGI. In DNA, the CDR3 is TGTGCCAGCACCGAGGCGGGGTTATCCTACAATGAGCAGTTCTTC. This translates into CASTEAGLSYNEQFF.

The chain uses TRBV5-1 and TRBJ2-7; D is unresolved. Looked up from germline, CDR1 is SGHRS and CDR2 is YFSETQ. The CDR3 contains 13 residues. V dropped 6 bases and J dropped 0 bases, with 10 bases sitting between them. The CDR3 DNA reads as TGCGCCAGCAATGGAGAGGACTCCTACGAGCAGTACTTC. This sequence encodes CASNGEDSYEQYF.